This section outlines one TCR beta chain sequence together with its context. This clonotype appeared many times. What antigen it recognizes has not been identified. A read error may produce the germline difference seen at one junction end. The data derive from a study of early T cells in non-severe SARS-CoV-2 infection (dated by TCRdb to about 2021). Background on the whole study: Because TCR sequencing was done on bulk RNA from unsorted whole blood, the alpha and beta chains could not be paired.

Libraries came from 5' RACE. Sequenced on a NextSeq 500. Unique molecular identifiers were attached to individual cDNA molecules in the TCR library protocol so that sequencing error and PCR bias could be corrected. Sequencing covered both TCR alpha and beta chains, and within each sample the abundances of alpha and beta sequences were tightly co-correlated. On the authors' methods: Decombinator V4 was used to annotate TCR sequences for V gene, J gene and CDR3. Expanded TCRs were defined as changing significantly between any two time points under a Poisson model with p below 0.0001. TCR abundances were normalised to the total number of TCRs sequenced per sample and expressed as counts per million. TRAV1-2 paired with TRAJ12, TRAJ20 or TRAJ33 defined MAIT TCRs, while TRAV10 paired with TRAJ18 defined iNKT TCRs. VDJdb, accessed on 1 November 2021, was searched for TCRs annotated for CMV, EBV and SARS-CoV-2, and TCRs annotated for more than one antigen were excluded. The public reads were reprocessed in TCRdb via fastp at Q25 and MiXCR, keeping in-frame beta chains. Under each unique CDR3 protein, matching rows form one entry showing the most common genes and DNA. The V and J calls shown here were made by TCRdb, not taken from the authors' results. The sample contains some 30,000 distinct CDR3 sequences, 4.5% to 5% of them found a single time. Of the sample, under 6.5% is held by the ten largest clones.

A case-control design nested within a healthcare worker cohort in London, UK, was used, with weekly nasopharyngeal swab PCR tests and blood sampling performed. Healthcare workers were recruited between 23 and 31 March 2020, during the week of the UK lockdown, and were followed weekly for up to about 15 weeks. The CDR3 measures 15 amino acids from cysteine to phenylalanine. Just CDR3 DNA is preserved here, 45 bases in frame from base 1. The germline V gene (reference sequence) provides CDR1 LNHDA and CDR2 SQIVND. What the work shows at the level of the full study, not this receptor alone: VDJdb matching was skewed toward anti-spike CD8 responses, so virus-specific expansions were likely underestimated and private and CD4 specificities were missed.

The sample taken for sequencing was whole blood. The clonotype was recovered from an adult who was a healthcare worker with PCR-confirmed SARS-CoV-2 infection or an uninfected control (not recorded which). The chain links TRBV19 with TRBJ1-4; the D gene identity is not certain. In nucleotide form, the sequence is TGTGCGAGTAGTTTTGGCCGGGGTCTTCGTGAAAAACTGTTTTTT. Its protein product is CASSFGRGLREKLFF.